This T cell receptor beta chain was retrieved from a study of T-cell reconstitution after alpha-beta-depleted transplantation in children. Regarding the study as a whole: Reportedly, roughly two months post-transplant, alpha-beta T cells arose from several hundred expanded graft clones. T cells produced anew were the main source of T-cell counts and diversity one year after transplant. Day-60 TCRbeta diversity that was high in some patients was derived from surviving recipient T cells and thymic progenitors.

The CDR3 is 13 amino acids. Trimming left V 4 bases short and J 5 bases short, with 14 bases between. Germline CDR1 is SQVTM and CDR2 is ANQGSEA. Unique molecular identifiers were incorporated during preparation of the TCRbeta library. TCRdb re-called the PCR reads with MiXCR, one entry per CDR3 protein. The sample gives about 170,000 distinct CDR3 sequences, 11% of which show up once; about 12% is in the top ten. In the case of this clonotype: The target antigen is unknown. Since a much larger clone is just one base distant, this may be a read error.

This TCR was sampled from a boy between 2 and 10 years old with acute myeloid leukemia, due to receive a stem cell transplant. The chain uses TRBV29-1 and TRBJ1-1; D not certain. Material: PBMCs, obtained before TCRalphabeta/CD19-depleted stem cell transplant. For the CDR3, the DNA is TGCAGCGTTGCTTTGGCGATGGGAACTGAAGCTTTCTTT. This encodes CSVALAMGTEAFF.